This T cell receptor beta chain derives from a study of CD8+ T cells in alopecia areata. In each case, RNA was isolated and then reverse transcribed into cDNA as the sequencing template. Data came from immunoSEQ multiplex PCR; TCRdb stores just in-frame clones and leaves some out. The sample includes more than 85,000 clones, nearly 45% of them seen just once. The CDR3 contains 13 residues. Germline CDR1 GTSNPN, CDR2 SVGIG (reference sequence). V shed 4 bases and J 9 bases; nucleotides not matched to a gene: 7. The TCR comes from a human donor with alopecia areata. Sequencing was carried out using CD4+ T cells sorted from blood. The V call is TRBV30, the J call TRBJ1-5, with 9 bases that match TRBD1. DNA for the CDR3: TGTGCCTGGACCGCGGACAGGGGAGGGCCCCAGCATTTT. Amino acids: CAWTADRGGPQHF.